Sequencing of this T cell receptor (beta chain) was carried out in a study of blood T cell repertoires in COVID-19. Across the study: The United States, Italy and Spain provided the acute and convalescent COVID-19 samples. The cDNA or gDNA used as material had been derived from T cells, B-cell-depleted T cells, or PBMCs.

The CDR3 runs to 18 residues. Germline CDR1 LNHNV, CDR2 YYDKDF (reference sequence). V shed 0 bases, J shed 1 base, and the junction held 5 bases outside the gene matches. As handled by the study authors: By means of reference gene primer amplification, nucleated cell counts were estimated. Assay: immunoSEQ multiplex PCR; the TCRdb copy retains only in-frame clones and omits some. Clone size and the V and J calls come from that table; the DNA yielded D and trimming. Among approximately 90,000 clones, about 85% were seen once, and the ten largest hold 35% to 45%. The chain couples TRBV15 to TRBJ2-5, with 13 bases fitting TRBD2. This TCR came from an older man with acute or convalescent COVID-19. Sequenced input: peripheral blood. CDR3 DNA: TGTGCCACCAGCAGAGATTGGACTAGCGGGAGTCTCCAAGAGACCCAGTACTTC. This gives the protein CATSRDWTSGSLQETQYF.